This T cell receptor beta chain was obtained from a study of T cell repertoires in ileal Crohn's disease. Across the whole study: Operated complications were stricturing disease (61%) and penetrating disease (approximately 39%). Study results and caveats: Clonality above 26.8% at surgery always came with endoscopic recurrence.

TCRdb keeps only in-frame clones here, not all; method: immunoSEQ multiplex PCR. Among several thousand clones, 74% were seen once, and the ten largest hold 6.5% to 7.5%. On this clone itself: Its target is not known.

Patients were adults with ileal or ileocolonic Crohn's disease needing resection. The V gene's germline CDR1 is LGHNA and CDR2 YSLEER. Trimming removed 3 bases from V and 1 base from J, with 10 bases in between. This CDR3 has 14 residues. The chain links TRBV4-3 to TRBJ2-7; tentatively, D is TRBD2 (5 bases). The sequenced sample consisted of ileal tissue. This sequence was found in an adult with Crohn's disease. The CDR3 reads CASSQAGESYEQYF. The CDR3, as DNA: TGCGCCAGCAGCCAGGCGGGCGAGTCCTACGAGCAGTACTTC.